The 5 T cell receptor beta chains in this list originate from one sample, sequenced in a study of beta chain features in type 1 diabetes. The isolated RNA, all of it, was reverse transcribed, so expressed TCRB transcripts were what got sequenced. TCRdb's table, derived via immunoSEQ multiplex PCR, lists solely in-frame clones and lacks some. The data contain over 700,000 clones, about a sixth of them singletons. Specimen: naive CD4+ T cells from blood. The source of these receptors is a woman between 18 and 29 years old in good health.

The chain couples TRBV9 to TRBJ2-1; D possibly matches TRBD1 or TRBD2 (6 bases each). Germline assignment: CDR1 SGDLS and CDR2 YYNGEE. CDR3 length equals 15 residues. The V end lost 4 bases, the J end lost 3 bases, and 14 bases lay between the germline ends. The CDR3 sequence: CASSPTGAVYNEQFF. CDR3 DNA sequence: TGTGCCAGCAGCCCCACGGGGGCCGTCTACAATGAGCAGTTCTTC.

This clone was counted between two and nine times. The chain carries TRBV7-2 and TRBJ2-5, with 9 bases lining up with TRBD2. This CDR3 comprises 16 residues. J gave up 6 bases and V 2 bases, and 10 bases lay outside the gene matches. CDR1 is SGHTA and CDR2 is FQGNSA in the germline V gene. The CDR3 coding sequence is TGTGCCAGCAGCTTAATGAGCGGGAGGAAATCAAAGACCCAGTACTTC. Its translation: CASSLMSGRKSKTQYF.

This clone was counted between two and nine times. V and J are TRBV6-1 and TRBJ2-5; TRBD2 might be the D (6 bases). The CDR3 runs 15 residues. Trimming removed 2 bases from V and 5 bases from J, with 15 bases in between. Germline V CDR1 and CDR2: MNHNS, SASEGT. Here the CDR3 reads CASSEWQRAGETQYF. The CDR3 DNA follows: TGTGCCAGCAGTGAATGGCAGCGGGCTGGGGAGACCCAGTACTTC.

This chain links TRBV5-1 with TRBJ2-5; 8 bases are a match to TRBD2. The CDR3 is 16 residues long. V shed 1 base, J shed 4 bases, and the junction held 9 bases outside the gene matches. Germline V gene lookup returns CDR1 SGHRS and CDR2 YFSETQ. CDR3: CASSLTGGPSGETQYF. The DNA for the CDR3 is TGCGCCAGCAGCTTGACGGGAGGGCCCTCGGGAGAGACCCAGTACTTC.

This clone was seen a handful of times. The chain recombines TRBV4-1 with TRBJ1-1; unclear D gene. The germline V gene has CDR1 MGHRA and CDR2 YSYEKL. The CDR3 is 13 amino acids. Trimming stripped 6 bases from V and 4 bases from J, with 12 bases between. The CDR3 DNA is TGCGCCAGCAGGGCGACGGCAGGCACTGAAGCTTTCTTT. Amino acid sequence: CASRATAGTEAFF.